Sequencing of this TCR beta chain was carried out in a study of T cell responses to AZD1222 COVID-19 vaccine. Study details: It was second doses at about 4 or about 12 weeks that were pooled. General observations from the study: Donor demographics were predominantly white British with a female majority; clonal diversity may be underestimated. Of spike-specific TCRs, nearly half reportedly target regions left unmutated in variants. Repertoires were sampled only after the peak T cell response.

Data came from immunoSEQ multiplex PCR; TCRdb stores just in-frame clones and leaves some out. The repertoire holds around 160,000 clones, with approximately 90% as singletons. About this clone itself: The antigen remains undetermined.

Deletions cut 1 base from V and 3 bases from J, with 7 bases between. Germline V lookup: CDR1 SGHVS, CDR2 FQNEAQ. This CDR3 comprises 13 residues. This chain joins TRBV7-8 and TRBJ2-7; no clear D. The source material was peripheral blood, sampled on day 0 of AZD1222 vaccination. The receptor was isolated from an adult in good health. The CDR3 reads CASSLEHYYEQYF. The CDR3 DNA sequence: TGTGCCAGCAGCTTAGAACACTACTACGAGCAGTACTTC.